The clone carrying this T cell receptor (beta chain) was recorded only once. Data came from immunoSEQ multiplex PCR; TCRdb stores just in-frame clones and leaves some out. The sample yields approximately 2,200,000 clones, about 92% seen once. This sample is part of a study of shared clonotypes between healthy human individuals. Naivety among CD8 cells was defined by CD45RO negativity and positive CCR7 selection, thereby excluding terminally differentiated effector memory CD45RA+ cells. CDR1 is MNHNS and CDR2 is SASEGT in the germline V gene. There are 14 residues in the CDR3. Between the trimmed V and J ends, which lost 2 bases and 7 bases, there was a span of 15 bases.

The chain couples TRBV6-1 to TRBJ2-7; D ambiguous. Source material: naive CD8+ T cells from PBMCs. The source is a man between 18 and 35 years old in good health. Some clones in this sample may be carry-over from other donors' samples. CDR3 amino acids: CASSERGKGSEQYF. The CDR3 DNA follows: TGTGCCAGCAGTGAACGTGGGAAGGGATCGGAGCAGTACTTC.